A single sample is the source of the 27 T cell receptor beta chains below, sequenced in a study of blood T cell repertoires in COVID-19. Only in-frame clones appear in the TCRdb table, and some are missing; sequencing was by immunoSEQ multiplex PCR. Of some 340,000 clones in the sample, over 90% were seen once. The sequenced material came from PBMCs or T cells enriched from blood (not recorded which). Receptor source: a woman aged 25-40 years who had been exposed to COVID-19.

The chain uses TRBV4-1 and TRBJ2-2; 7 bases line up with TRBD1. Per germline, CDR1 MGHRA and CDR2 YSYEKL. V gave up 11 bases and J gave up 7 bases; unmatched junction bases: 16. The CDR3 contains 15 residues. In nucleotides, the CDR3 is TGCGCCGCAAAAACGGAAGGGGGCGAGGTCGGGGAGCTGTTTTTT. Its protein is CAAKTEGGEVGELFF.

This clone appeared a few times. The rearrangement uses TRBV21-1 and TRBJ1-2; the table's TRBD1 call for D was not verified on the DNA. TRBV21-1 is a known pseudogene. CDR3 size: 13 residues. CDR3 sequence (DNA): TGTGCCAGCACCAGGACAGGGGAGGAGGGCTACACCTTC. Residues: CASTRTGEEGYTF.

CDR3 region: CASSYEMGNSPLHF. The CDR3 region has the DNA TGCGCCAGCAGCTACGAAATGGGCAATTCACCCCTCCACTTT. The rearrangement joins TRBV5-1 to TRBJ1-6; the D is unclear. The CDR3 is made up of 14 amino acids. Germline CDR1 and CDR2: SGHRS and YFSETQ. V shed 3 bases and J shed 7 bases, with 11 bases lying between them.

The V gene is TRBV7-2, the J gene TRBJ1-1, with TRBD1 as a possible D gene (5 bases). CDR1 and CDR2 from the germline V gene are SGHTA and FQGNSA. The CDR3 totals 15 residues. V was clipped by 5 bases and J by 0 bases, with 13 bases between them. The CDR3 here is CASSGGGTVNTEAFF. In DNA form, the CDR3 reads TGTGCCAGCAGCGGTGGGGGGACGGTGAACACTGAAGCTTTCTTT.

The chain has TRBV19 and TRBJ2-2; 7 bases are shared with TRBD1. This CDR3 spans 15 amino acids. V was clipped by 4 bases and J by 6 bases; unmatched bases: 8. Germline V gene data show CDR1 as LNHDA and CDR2 as SQIVND (reference sequence). The CDR3 protein is CASSSPGGFAGELFF. In DNA form, the CDR3 reads TGTGCCAGTAGTAGTCCAGGGGGTTTTGCCGGGGAGCTGTTTTTT. The full variable domain, its missing parts supplied by reference TRBV19 and TRBJ2-2, is DGGITQSPKYLFRKEGQNVTLSCEQNLNHDAMYWYRQDPGQGLRLIYYSQIVNDFQKGDIAEGYSVSREKKESFPLTVTSAQKNPTAFYLCASSSPGGFAGELFFGEGSRLTVL.

This clone was picked up a small number of times. The V call is TRBV6-5, the J call TRBJ1-5; D possibly corresponds to TRBD1 (5 bases). Germline CDR1 is MNHEY and CDR2 is SVGAGI. CDR3 size: 14 residues. The V end was cut by 6 bases, the J end by 7 bases, with 16 bases between. This CDR3 is CASSRRGERQPQHF. The CDR3, as DNA: TGTGCCAGCAGCCGTCGGGGGGAGCGCCAGCCCCAGCATTTT.

The CDR3 is CASSLQPGLYTDTQYF. The CDR3 DNA sequence: TGTGCCAGCTCCCTCCAACCGGGACTGTACACAGATACGCAGTATTTT. This chain joins TRBV18 and TRBJ2-3, with D possibly TRBD2 on 6 matching bases. Trimming removed 6 bases from V and 2 bases from J, with 18 bases in between. This CDR3 contains 16 residues. The germline V gene has CDR1 KGHSH and CDR2 LQKENI.

V gene TRBV21-1 combines with J gene TRBJ1-5. TRBV21-1 is assigned pseudogene status. The CDR3 covers 15 residues. The CDR3 protein is CASSTPGNFFQPQHF. As DNA, the CDR3 is TGTGCCAGCAGCACCCCGGGAAATTTCTTTCAGCCCCAGCATTTT.

V usage is TRBV6-2 or TRBV6-3 and J usage is TRBJ1-3; the D gene is possibly TRBD1 (5 bases). V lost 6 bases, J lost 0 bases, and 15 bases lay in between. This CDR3 comprises 16 residues. The germline gives CDR1 MNHEY, CDR2 SVGEGT. This chain's CDR3 is CASSPLQASSGNTIYF. CDR3 in DNA: TGTGCCAGCAGCCCTCTACAGGCGAGCTCTGGAAACACCATATATTTT.

The genes are TRBV14 and TRBJ1-2, with D perhaps TRBD1 (6 bases). Looked up from germline, CDR1 is SGHDN and CDR2 is FVKESK. Trimming cost V 4 bases and J 2 bases, with 14 bases left between them. The CDR3 sequence is 15 residues long. The CDR3 sequence: CASSPRGGGNYGYTF. Written as DNA, the CDR3 is TGTGCCAGCAGCCCCAGAGGGGGAGGGAACTATGGCTACACCTTC.

The chain has TRBV3-1 (or the pseudogene TRBV3-2) and TRBJ1-2, with TRBD1 matching 8 bases. The V segment lost 5 bases and the J segment 8 bases; nucleotides outside the gene matches: 10. The CDR3 spans 14 residues. Germline CDR1 is LGHDT and CDR2 is YNNKEL (reference sequence). The CDR3 here is CASSGRGRSQGYTF. Written as DNA, the CDR3 is TGTGCCAGCAGCGGCAGGGGGCGAAGTCAAGGCTACACCTTC.

This chain uses TRBV5-5 with TRBJ1-6; tentative D call: TRBD1 (6 bases). CDR1 is SGHKS, CDR2 YYEKEE, per germline (reference sequence). Trimming shortened V by 1 base and J by 8 bases, and 13 bases separated the two germline ends. CDR3 size: 15 residues. The CDR3 sequence: CASSLQDSPYSPLHF. In nucleotides, the CDR3 is TGTGCCAGCAGCTTGCAGGACAGTCCTTATTCACCCCTCCACTTT.

This clone was picked up one time. The same CDR3 also results from other DNA sequences found in this sample. This chain uses TRBV5-1 with TRBJ2-7, with unresolved D. V was trimmed by 0 bases and J by 0 bases, leaving 10 bases between them. The CDR3 is 15 residues long. In germline, CDR1 is SGHRS, CDR2 YFSETQ. CDR3 nucleotide sequence: TGCGCCAGCAGCTTGGGACACAAGAGCTCCTACGAGCAGTACTTC. Protein: CASSLGHKSSYEQYF.

The chain recombines TRBV7-2 with TRBJ1-1; D is unresolved. With 8 bases removed from V and 0 bases from J, the gap between germline ends came to 7 bases. The CDR3 extends over 12 amino acids. Germline V lookup: CDR1 SGHTA, CDR2 FQGNSA. CDR3 coding DNA: TGTGCCAGCGGGCGTATGAACACTGAAGCTTTCTTT. Encoded protein: CASGRMNTEAFF.

In this sample, this clone turned up once. The V and J genes are TRBV5-1 and TRBJ1-2; D might be TRBD1 (6 bases). Germline V gene sequence: CDR1 SGHRS, CDR2 YFSETQ. The CDR3 has 14 residues. Deletions cut 5 bases from V and 2 bases from J, with 13 bases between. The CDR3 DNA reads TGCGCCAGCAGGCACCCCGGACAGAACTATGGCTACACCTTC. Protein product: CASRHPGQNYGYTF.

The chain links TRBV5-1 to TRBJ2-7; TRBD2 aligns across 11 bases. The trim removed 5 bases at V and 2 bases at J, leaving 0 bases unmatched. This CDR3 spans 13 amino acids. Germline CDR1 and CDR2: SGHRS and YFSETQ. The CDR3: CASRTSGAYEQYF. The CDR3 DNA reads as TGCGCCAGCAGGACTAGCGGGGCCTACGAGCAGTACTTC.

The V call is TRBV19, the J call TRBJ2-1; 11 bases map to TRBD1. CDR3 length equals 14 residues. Germline V gene data show CDR1 as LNHDA and CDR2 as SQIVND (reference sequence). V dropped 3 bases and J dropped 7; count of bases not matched to a gene: 2. CDR3: CASSMGQGVNEQFF. In nucleotides, the CDR3 is TGTGCCAGTAGTATGGGACAGGGGGTGAATGAGCAGTTCTTC.

The J gene is TRBJ1-2, the V gene TRBV19, with a tentative D call TRBD1 (5 bases). The CDR3 loop spans 12 amino acids. Germline V lookup: CDR1 LNHDA, CDR2 SQIVND (reference sequence). Trimming pared 7 bases from V and 2 bases from J, leaving 8 bases between. The CDR3 sequence: CASMKGNYGYTF. CDR3 nucleotides: TGTGCCAGTATGAAGGGGAACTATGGCTACACCTTC.

The chain couples TRBV4-1 to TRBJ1-5; D is undetermined. The germline V gene encodes CDR1 MGHRA and CDR2 YSYEKL. V lost 1 base to trimming and J lost 8 bases, with 12 bases between them. This CDR3 has 14 residues. The chain's CDR3 is CASSQGEGLEPQHF. Written as DNA, the CDR3 is TGCGCCAGCAGCCAAGGGGAGGGTTTGGAGCCCCAGCATTTT.

The gene calls are TRBV7-6 and TRBJ2-1, with 12 bases lining up with TRBD2. V dropped 6 bases and J dropped 6; count of bases not matched to a gene: 21. The germline V gene has CDR1 SGHVS and CDR2 FNYEAQ. This CDR3 region has 20 residues. CDR3 nucleotide sequence: TGTGCCAGCAGTCCCATCCTGACTAGCGGGGGCCCTAACGGTGGCAATGAGCAGTTCTTC. As protein: CASSPILTSGGPNGGNEQFF.

The gene calls are TRBV6-2 or TRBV6-3 and TRBJ2-7, with D perhaps TRBD1 (6 bases). V was clipped by 5 bases and J by 1 base, with 12 bases between them. CDR1 and CDR2 (germline): MNHEY, SVGEGT. This CDR3 comprises 14 residues. CDR3 loop: CASSPRQESYEQYF. CDR3 DNA sequence: TGTGCCAGCAGTCCCCGACAGGAGTCCTACGAGCAGTACTTC.

This clone is a singleton in its sample. The V call is TRBV28, the J call TRBJ2-5; possibly TRBD1 for D (6 bases). The CDR3 runs 13 residues. CDR1 MDHEN and CDR2 SYDVKM come from the germline V gene. V gave up 8 bases and J gave up 2 bases, with 12 bases separating them. CDR3 region: CASARTVQETQYF. DNA for the CDR3: TGTGCCAGCGCCAGGACAGTACAAGAGACCCAGTACTTC.

The V and J genes are TRBV18 and TRBJ1-3; D not certain. CDR1 is KGHSH, CDR2 LQKENI, per germline. The CDR3 extends over 15 amino acids. V lost 4 bases and J lost 0, with 10 bases in between. The DNA for the CDR3 is TGTGCCAGCTCACATAGCAACCCCTCTGGAAACACCATATATTTT. Its translation: CASSHSNPSGNTIYF.

As to this clone: Other DNA variants within this sample encode the same CDR3. CDR3 sequence: CASSLDRNTEAFF. The CDR3 region has the DNA TGTGCCAGCAGCCTCGACAGAAACACTGAAGCTTTCTTT. The chain links TRBV14 to TRBJ1-1; D may be TRBD1 (5 bases). The CDR3 is made up of 13 amino acids. Trimming took 4 bases from V and 2 from J, leaving 8 bases between them. Germline assignment: CDR1 SGHDN and CDR2 FVKESK.

V and J are TRBV29-1 and TRBJ1-2; D not resolved. This CDR3 has 11 amino acids. Trimming pared 7 bases from V and 7 bases from J, leaving 13 bases between. Germline CDR1 is SQVTM and CDR2 is ANQGSEA. This CDR3 reads CSAGGSAGYTF. The CDR3 DNA is TGCAGCGCGGGCGGGAGTGCTGGCTACACCTTC. The whole variable domain, remainder taken from reference TRBV29-1 and TRBJ1-2, is SAVISQKPSRDICQRGTSLTIQCQVDSQVTMMFWYRQQPGQSLTLIATANQGSEATYESGFVIDKFPISRPNLTFSTLTVSNMSPEDSSIYLCSAGGSAGYTFGSGTRLTVV.

The V gene is TRBV5-4, the J gene TRBJ2-1; 8 bases agree with TRBD1. V was pared by 4 bases and J by 0 bases, with 12 bases of the junction left unmatched. In germline, CDR1 is SGHNT, CDR2 YYREEE (reference sequence). This CDR3 has 18 residues. The CDR3 sequence: CASSGFTGQASSYNEQFF. Written as DNA, the CDR3 is TGTGCCAGCAGCGGTTTCACGGGACAGGCGAGCTCCTACAATGAGCAGTTCTTC.

The table lists this clone with a count of one. The J gene is TRBJ2-7, the V gene TRBV7-2; D might be TRBD1 (5 bases). The V and J ends lost 0 bases and 2 bases respectively, with 11 bases between them. CDR3 size: 15 residues. In germline, CDR1 is SGHTA, CDR2 FQGNSA. CDR3 bases: TGTGCCAGCAGCTTAGCAGGACAACTCACCTACGAGCAGTACTTC. Its translation is CASSLAGQLTYEQYF.